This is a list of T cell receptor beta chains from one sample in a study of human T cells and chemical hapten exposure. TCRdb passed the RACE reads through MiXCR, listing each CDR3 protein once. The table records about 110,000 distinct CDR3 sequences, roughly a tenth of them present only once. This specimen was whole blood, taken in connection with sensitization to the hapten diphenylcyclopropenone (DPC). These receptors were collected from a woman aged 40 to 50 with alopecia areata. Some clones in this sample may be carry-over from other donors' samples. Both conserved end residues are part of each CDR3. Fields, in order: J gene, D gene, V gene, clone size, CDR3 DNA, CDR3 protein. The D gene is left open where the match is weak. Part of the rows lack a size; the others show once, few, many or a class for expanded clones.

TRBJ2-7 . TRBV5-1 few TGCGCCAGCAGCTTGCAAAGTCACTACGAGCAGTACTTC CASSLQSHYEQYF
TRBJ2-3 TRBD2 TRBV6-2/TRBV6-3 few TGTGCCAGCAGTCCCGGGACTAGCATCGATACGCAGTATTTT CASSPGTSIDTQYF
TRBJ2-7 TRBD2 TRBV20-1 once TGCAGTGCTCCTCGGGGTAGCGGGGGCCACGAGCAGTACTTC CSAPRGSGGHEQYF
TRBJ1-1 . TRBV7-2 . TGTGCCAGCAGCTGGAGGGGGGTCACTGAAGCTTTCTTT CASSWRGVTEAFF
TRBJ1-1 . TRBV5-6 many TGTGCCAGCAGCTTTCAGGGCACTGAAGCTTTCTTT CASSFQGTEAFF
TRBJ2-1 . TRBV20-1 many TGCAGTGCTAGATCTCCAGGGTCCCCGGGATATGAGCAGTTCTTC CSARSPGSPGYEQFF
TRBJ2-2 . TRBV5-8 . TGTGCCAGCAGCCGGGAGCCCTACACCGGGGAGCTGTTTTTT CASSREPYTGELFF
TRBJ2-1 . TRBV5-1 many TGCGCCAGCAGCTTCGGCGGCTACAATGAGCAGTTCTTC CASSFGGYNEQFF
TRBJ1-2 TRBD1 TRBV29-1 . TGCAGCATTGGTGGCGGGGCAGGGGGAGGATATGGCTACACCTTC CSIGGGAGGGYGYTF
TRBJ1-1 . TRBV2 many TGTGCCAGCAGTGCTAAAGGATGGGGTAACACTGAAGCTTTCTTT CASSAKGWGNTEAFF
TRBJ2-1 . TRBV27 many TGTGCCAGCAGTTCCGTCGAGGGGGGGGTCATTAAGCAGTTCTTC CASSSVEGGVIKQFF
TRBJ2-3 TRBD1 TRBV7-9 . TGTGCCAGCAGCTTAGTGGGACAGAGCACAGATACGCAGTATTTT CASSLVGQSTDTQYF
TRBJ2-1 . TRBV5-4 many TGTGCCAGCAGCTTGGCCTATGAGCAGTTCTTC CASSLAYEQFF
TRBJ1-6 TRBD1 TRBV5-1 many TGCGCCAGCAGCTGGGGACAGGGTCAGTCACCCCTCCACTTT CASSWGQGQSPLHF
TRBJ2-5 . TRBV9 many TGTGCCAGCAGCGTTGGGGGCCCCTACCAAGAGACCCAGTACTTC CASSVGGPYQETQYF
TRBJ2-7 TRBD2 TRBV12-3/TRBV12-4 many TGTGCCAGCAGTTTAGGAGGAGCTAGCGGGGGGTACGAGCAGTACTTC CASSLGGASGGYEQYF
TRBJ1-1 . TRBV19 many TGTGCCAGTCAAAGTCCGGGACCGATTGAAGCTTTCTTT CASQSPGPIEAFF
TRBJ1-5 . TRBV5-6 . TGTGCCAGCAGCTTGCAGGGCTTCTTCAATCAGCCCCAGCATTTT CASSLQGFFNQPQHF
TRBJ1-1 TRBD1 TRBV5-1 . TGCGCCAGCAGCTTGGCAGTAGGACAGGCGAACACTGAAGCTTTCTTT CASSLAVGQANTEAFF
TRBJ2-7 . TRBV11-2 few TGTGCCAGCAGCACTGAATACCCGCACGAGCAGTACTTC CASSTEYPHEQYF
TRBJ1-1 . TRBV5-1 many TGCGCCAGCAGCTTGTCAGGGAATGAAGCTTTCTTT CASSLSGNEAFF
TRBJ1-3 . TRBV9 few TGTGCCAGCAGCGTAGCGACAGACTCTGGAAACACCATATATTTT CASSVATDSGNTIYF
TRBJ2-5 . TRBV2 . TGTGCCAGCAGGGTCAGGCGAGGGCAAGAGACCCAGTACTTC CASRVRRGQETQYF
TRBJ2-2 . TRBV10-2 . TGCGCCAGCAAGGAAAGGAGTTCCGTGAACACCGGGGAGCTGTTTTTT CASKERSSVNTGELFF
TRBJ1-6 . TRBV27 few TGTGCCAGCAGTTTGGTGGCCCCGGAGGTTGGTAATTCACCCCTCCACTTT CASSLVAPEVGNSPLHF
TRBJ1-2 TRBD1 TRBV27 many TGTGCCAGCAGTTCGGACAGGGAACGGGGCTACACCTTC CASSSDRERGYTF
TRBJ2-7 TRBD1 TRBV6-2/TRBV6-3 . TGTGCCAGCAGCCCTAACAGGGGGAGGTCCTACGAGCAGTACTTC CASSPNRGRSYEQYF
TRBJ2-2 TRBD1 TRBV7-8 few TGTGCGTATACAGGGGAGACCGGGGAGCTGTTTTTT CAYTGETGELFF
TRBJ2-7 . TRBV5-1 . TGCGCCAGCAGCTACCTAGCCGGGACTGCCCCCTACGAGCAGTACTTC CASSYLAGTAPYEQYF
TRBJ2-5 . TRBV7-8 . TGTGCCAGCAGCTTGCTCGGAGTAATCGAAGAGACCCAGTACTTC CASSLLGVIEETQYF
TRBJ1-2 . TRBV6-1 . TGTGCCAGCAGTGCCACAATGCCCTCTAACTATGGCTACACCTTC CASSATMPSNYGYTF
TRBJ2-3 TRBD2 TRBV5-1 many TGCGCCAGCAGCCCTATGGGACTAGCGGGGGGGGCCACAGATACGCAGTATTTT CASSPMGLAGGATDTQYF
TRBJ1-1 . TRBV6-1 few TGTGCCAGCAGTCTATTCGATACTGAAGCTTTCTTT CASSLFDTEAFF
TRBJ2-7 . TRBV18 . TGTGCCAGCTCAATGGACCCCCAAGGCGAGCAGTACTTC CASSMDPQGEQYF
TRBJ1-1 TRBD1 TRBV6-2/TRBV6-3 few TGTGCCAGCACCCACCGGACAGGCATAAAGATGAACACTGAAGCTTTCTTT CASTHRTGIKMNTEAFF
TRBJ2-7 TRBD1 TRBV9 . TGTGCCAGCAGCGAGGGCCCAGACAGGGACAACTACGAGCAGTACTTC CASSEGPDRDNYEQYF
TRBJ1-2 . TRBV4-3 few TGCGCCAGCAGCCGTAATAGAGAGTATGGCTACACCTTC CASSRNREYGYTF
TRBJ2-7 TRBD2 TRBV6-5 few TGTGCCAGCAGTCGTAGAATGGGCGGGGGGGCCGGCGAGCAGTACTTC CASSRRMGGGAGEQYF
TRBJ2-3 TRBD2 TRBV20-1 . TGCAGTGCTAGACGGACTAGCGCGGAGCAGTATTTT CSARRTSAEQYF
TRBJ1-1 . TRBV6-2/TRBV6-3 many TGTGCCAGCAGTTATCAGGAAAACACTGAAGCTTTCTTT CASSYQENTEAFF
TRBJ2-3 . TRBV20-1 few TGCAGTGCTAGTACTAGGAAAGGACCAGATACGCAGTATTTT CSASTRKGPDTQYF
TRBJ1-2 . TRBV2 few TGTGCCAGCAGTGGGAGTGGATTAGGGTATGGCTACACCTTC CASSGSGLGYGYTF
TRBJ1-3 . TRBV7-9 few TGTGCCAGCAGCTTACTAGGACAGCCAAATGGAAACACCATATATTTT CASSLLGQPNGNTIYF
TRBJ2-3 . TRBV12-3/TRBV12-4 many TGTGCCAGCAGTTTGATGGCGGGGTGGGCAGATACGCAGTATTTT CASSLMAGWADTQYF
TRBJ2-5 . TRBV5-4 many TGTGCCAGCAGCACGAACGTAGAGACCCAGTACTTC CASSTNVETQYF
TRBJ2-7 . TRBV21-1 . TGTGCCAGCAGCCCGCCGGGACAGGGTGCATCCTTCGAGCAGTACTTC CASSPPGQGASFEQYF
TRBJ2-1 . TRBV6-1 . TGTGCCAGCAGTGCCCGTGGAGAGGAGCAGTTCTTC CASSARGEEQFF
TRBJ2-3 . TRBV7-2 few TGTGCCAGCAGCTTACCCGTTAGCGGCACAGATACGCAGTATTTT CASSLPVSGTDTQYF
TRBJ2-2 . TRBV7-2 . TGTGCCGCGCGAACGGCCGGGGAGCTGTTTTTT CAARTAGELFF
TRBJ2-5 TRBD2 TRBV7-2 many TGTGCCAGCAGCTTAGCGCTGGGCGGGGGGCCTCAAGAGACCCAGTACTTC CASSLALGGGPQETQYF